This T cell receptor (beta chain) comes out of a study of beta chain features in type 1 diabetes. The study, taken as a whole, reports: Whether TCRB rearrangement is influenced by HLA type was left unresolved in this analysis.

CD45RO/CCR7/CD25/CD127/CD95/CD27 staining was used to isolate CD4+ naive, central memory, regulatory and stem cell-like memory cells by sorting. Expressed TCRB transcripts were sequenced because the entire RNA isolate underwent reverse transcription. The table came from immunoSEQ multiplex PCR; TCRdb's copy has only in-frame clones and leaves some out. Among tens of thousands of clones listed, about 50% were seen once. Germline V lookup: CDR1 SEHNR, CDR2 FQNEAQ (reference sequence). V trimming: 3 bases; J trimming: 2 bases; junction bases outside the gene matches: 14. The CDR3 covers 18 residues. In regard to this clone: The antigen is undetermined.

The clonotype was recovered from a woman in her twenties or thirties in good health. The V call is TRBV7-9, the J call TRBJ2-3, with 7 positions matching TRBD2. The sequenced sample was stem cell memory CD4+ T cells from blood. This CDR3 reads CASSFIRRRLAYTDTQYF. CDR3 bases: TGTGCCAGCAGCTTTATTAGACGGAGACTAGCCTACACAGATACGCAGTATTTT.